This T cell receptor beta chain was obtained from a study of technical replicates of blood from several donors. The CDR3 contains 14 residues. Trimming left V 6 bases short and J 5 bases short, with 14 bases between. Germline V lookup: CDR1 SEHNR, CDR2 FQNEAQ (reference sequence). The protocol was immunoSEQ multiplex PCR, while the TCRdb copy is restricted to in-frame clones and leaves out a portion. Seen here are around 70,000 clones, just under 95% observed once, and the top ten hold under 0.3%. The clonotype originates from a human donor in good health. V is TRBV7-9 and J is TRBJ1-5; maybe TRBD1 (5 bases). The specimen was T cells isolated from PBMCs. The CDR3 sequence: CASSTEGRHQPQHF. The CDR3 bases are TGTGCCAGCAGTACGGAGGGGAGGCATCAGCCCCAGCATTTT.